This TCR beta chain emerged from a study of T cells in Graves' hyperthyroidism and ophthalmopathy. Study-wide findings and caveats: Blood also held most thyroid clonotypes expanded beyond 0.001.

The V end lost 5 bases, the J end lost 0 bases, and 12 bases lay between the germline ends. Germline V gene lookup returns CDR1 SGHAT and CDR2 FQNNGV. The CDR3 is 15 amino acids. Amplified regions were TCR beta CDR3 sequences from RNA transcripts. The HTBI primer set served for first-round RT-PCR of the TCR CDR3. One entry per CDR3 protein, called by TCRdb with MiXCR from the multiplex PCR reads. Seen here are around 450,000 distinct CDR3 sequences, more than 15% observed once, and the top ten hold roughly 13%. This clonotype was counted many times. The antigen is undetermined. Subjects aged 18 to 65 presented with newly diagnosed hyperthyroidism of less than 2 months' duration. PBMCs stemmed from 10 ml fresh peripheral blood.

The chain uses TRBV11-2 and TRBJ2-3; perhaps TRBD2 as D (5 bases). Sequencing used blood. This receptor was identified in a woman younger than 35 with Graves' hyperthyroidism. The CDR3 sequence: CASSLDGVSTDTQYF. The CDR3, as DNA: TGTGCCAGCAGCCTCGACGGGGTGAGCACAGATACGCAGTATTTT.